This TCR beta chain was recovered during a study of blood T cell repertoires in COVID-19. Background on the study: Samples taken during acute and convalescent COVID-19 were collected in the United States, Italy and Spain. PBMCs, B-cell-depleted T cells, or T cells were the source of the cDNA or gDNA that made up the material.

How the authors handled the data: Researchers report that nucleated cell counts were estimated from reference gene primer amplification. TCRdb's table, derived via immunoSEQ multiplex PCR, lists solely in-frame clones and lacks some. Clone size and V and J calls were adopted from that table, with D and trimming inferred from the DNA. This table holds about 120,000 clones, around four fifths found once. The receptor's source is a man of 80 years or more with active or convalescent COVID-19. The sample taken for sequencing was peripheral blood.

CDR3 DNA: TGTGCCAGCAATCCATCGGGGGGGCCTCGTGGGGAGCAGTTCTTC. Encoded protein: CASNPSGGPRGEQFF. The rearrangement links TRBV27 to TRBJ2-1; TRBD2 matches 8 bases. Germline V gives CDR1 MNHEY, CDR2 SMNVEV (reference sequence). The ends lost 7 bases at V and 10 bases at J; junction bases unmatched: 15. The CDR3 is 15 residues long.